The following is a T cell receptor beta chain sequence with its context. Its recognized antigen is unknown. No per-base quality is available; no much larger clone lies one base away. The sample comes from a study of Graves' ophthalmopathy and Graves' hyperthyroidism (dated by TCRdb to the late 2010s). Regarding the study in general: Peripheral blood was collected at initial diagnosis, before any treatment. An independent validation cohort comprised 18 to 20 hyperthyroidism patients and around 16 patients who later progressed from hyperthyroidism to ophthalmopathy. In five or six hyperthyroidism patients, the T-cell repertoires found in thyroid tissue were compared with those found in blood. In total, approximately 140 blood samples were TCR-sequenced: some 40 ophthalmopathy, approximately 80 hyperthyroidism and approximately 17 hyperthyroidism-to-ophthalmopathy patients. A discovery set of 100 patients (43 ophthalmopathy, 55 to 65 stable hyperthyroidism) was enrolled to explore V-J signatures distinguishing ophthalmopathy from hyperthyroidism. Once sampling was done, hyperthyroidism patients were given methimazole at a starting dose of 30 mg daily, while ophthalmopathy patients were given high-dose intravenous methylprednisolone. The study used signatures of the TCR beta repertoire to tell Graves' ophthalmopathy apart from Graves' hyperthyroidism and to predict which patients would progress to ophthalmopathy.

Patients with ophthalmopathy had moderately to severely active disease, with a Clinical Activity Score of 3 or more, a NOSPECS grade of 4 or more, and a disease duration of less than 3 months. Patients were excluded if they had other autoimmune diseases, uncontrolled infections, pregnancy or lactation. Diagnosis was based on clinical symptoms, serum thyroxine, TRAb, thyroid ultrasound and orbital computed tomography. Using Ficoll-Paque density gradient centrifugation, PBMCs were isolated from over 8.5 ml of fresh peripheral blood. Total RNA was extracted using Trizol reagent, and RNA quality was checked on an Agilent 2100 Bioanalyzer. The CDR3 holds 15 amino acids from the cysteine to the phenylalanine. Only the CDR3 part of the read is kept: 45 bases, read in frame from the first base. For CDR1 and CDR2, the germline V gene lists SGHTA and FQGNSA. The V and J ends are trimmed by 2 bases and 3 bases, leaving 11 bases between them.

Study-wide findings and limitations: Most of the expanded thyroid clonotypes with a frequency above 0.001 were also detected in blood, and it was suggested that the thyroid immune response may be reflected by blood repertoires. Sample size was not statistically predetermined, and group allocation was not concealed from the investigators. Ophthalmopathy was separated from stable hyperthyroidism by the 13-signature model with roughly 87% sensitivity and 81% to 84% specificity in cross-validation and with 80%/75% in the test set. In validation, the model predicted ophthalmopathy progression with 70.59% sensitivity and around 72% specificity; some 13 predicted patients were CT-confirmed with GO in a median of approximately 6.5 months.

TCR beta CDR3 regions were amplified from RNA transcripts for repertoire sequencing. The first round of RT-PCR was done with HTBI primers and the Qiagen OneStep RT-PCR kit, and was followed by a second round of multiplex PCR, then size selection and purification. The libraries underwent paired-end sequencing with 100 bp reads on an Illumina HiSeq2000. Concerning the study's data processing: SOAPnuke was used for read processing, and reads with adapters, uncalled bases, a mean Phred below 15, or no exact constant-primer or identifier match were discarded. COPE v1.2.5 was used to merge the high-quality paired reads. Clonotypes were defined as unique nucleotide sequences and were aligned to IMGT TRB V, D and J references using MiTCR v1.1. Analysis was restricted to V-J combinations with a frequency above 0.0001, which covered 98% to 99.2% of repertoires. For each V-J combination, a TCR clonal expansion and chaos score was defined as F50 clonal expansion divided by the chaos observed in the TCRdist matrix. Features were reduced by Welch's t-statistics and random forest to more than 10 V-J combinations, which fed a naive Bayes classifier. Thyroid-blood repertoire similarity was quantified with the Morisita-Horn index. Clones were called with MiXCR by TCRdb after fastp trimmed the public reads at Q25, and only in-frame beta chains were retained. For every CDR3 protein sequence, its rows merge into one entry that carries the most common genes and DNA. The V and J calls shown here were made by TCRdb, not taken from the authors' results. The sample table shows 260,000 or so distinct CDR3 sequences, and 45% to 55% are seen once. In total, the top ten clones hold less than 60% of the sample.

Source material: peripheral blood. The chain is assembled from TRBV7-2 and TRBJ1-3; D gene: possibly TRBD1, on 6 matching bases. The TCR comes from an adult man with Graves' ophthalmopathy. The DNA reads as follows: TGTGCCAGCAGCTTATTACAGGGAGGTGGAAACACCATATATTTT. Its protein product is CASSLLQGGGNTIYF.